The 28 T cell receptor beta chains presented below share a single source sample, sequenced in a study of cytomegalovirus exposure and HLA in healthy donors. Amplification used 60 Vbeta primers and 13 Jbeta primers. Profiling relied on immunoSEQ multiplex PCR, and the TCRdb table lists in-frame clones only, not all of them. The sample includes 200,000 to 250,000 clones, roughly four fifths seen only once; the top ten take approximately 2.5%. Sequencing input: PBMCs. These receptors all come from a woman aged 40 to 55 in good health and CMV-seronegative.

The chain employs TRBV30 and TRBJ2-5, with 8 bases fitting TRBD2. The J call is doubtful: the DNA matches TRBJ2-7 better. Germline lookup yields CDR1 GTSNPN and CDR2 SVGIG (reference sequence). This CDR3 region has 14 residues. CDR3 sequence reads: CAWGKGRGAYEQYF. Written as DNA, the CDR3 is TGTGCCTGGGGGAAAGGGCGGGGGGCCTACGAGCAGTACTTC.

This sequence joins TRBV27 and TRBJ2-7; TRBD2 matches at 12 bases. CDR3 length: 15 amino acids. The junction had 8 bases not matched to a gene; V was cut back by 4 bases and J by 7 bases. Germline CDR1 MNHEY, CDR2 SMNVEV (reference sequence). The CDR3 coding sequence is TGTGCCAGCAGTTGGACTAGCGGGACCGTCGGGGAGCAGTACTTC. Translation: CASSWTSGTVGEQYF.

The count of this clone is one. The J gene is TRBJ1-1, the V gene TRBV11-2, with unresolved D. Looked up from germline, CDR1 is SGHAT and CDR2 is FQNNGV. This CDR3 contains 12 residues. Trimming removed 1 base from V and 5 bases from J, with 5 bases in between. The DNA of the CDR3 is TGTGCCAGCAGCTTAGTTCGGACTGAAGCTTTCTTT. This codes for CASSLVRTEAFF. The variable domain in full, completed from reference TRBV11-2 and TRBJ1-1, reads EAGVAQSPRYKIIEKRQSVAFWCNPISGHATLYWYQQILGQGPKLLIQFQNNGVVDDSQLPKDRFSAERLKGVDSTLKIQPAKLEDSAVYLCASSLVRTEAFFGQGTRLTVV.

The chain links TRBV27 to TRBJ2-1; D is unresolved. The CDR3 spans 13 residues. Germline values: CDR1 MNHEY, CDR2 SMNVEV (reference sequence). V was pared by 1 base and J by 10 bases, with 11 bases between. The CDR3 sequence is CASSLWAGKEQFF. The CDR3 DNA reads TGTGCCAGCAGTTTATGGGCAGGAAAGGAGCAGTTCTTC.

V and J are TRBV15 and TRBJ1-1, with D perhaps matching TRBD1 (5 bases). Germline values: CDR1 LNHNV, CDR2 YYDKDF (reference sequence). V was shortened by 5 bases and J by 5 bases, with 15 bases between the two germline ends. This CDR3 has 14 amino acids. DNA for the CDR3: TGTGCCACCAGCCCCGGCGGGGGGGTGACTGAAGCTTTCTTT. The encoded protein is CATSPGGGVTEAFF.

This clone was found once. V is TRBV19 and J is TRBJ2-6, with TRBD1 matching 8 bases. Germline trimming cut 3 bases from V and 0 bases from J; bases unmatched to any gene: 4. Germline loops: CDR1 LNHDA, CDR2 SQIVND (reference sequence). The CDR3 covers 17 residues. As DNA, the CDR3 is TGTGCCAGTAGTATTGGGACAGGTCCCTCTGGGGCCAACGTCCTGACTTTC. It codes for CASSIGTGPSGANVLTF.

The rearrangement links TRBV27 to TRBJ1-1; 8 bases line up with TRBD1. Germline trimming cut 2 bases from V and 2 bases from J; bases unmatched to any gene: 7. There are 16 residues in the CDR3. Germline lookup yields CDR1 MNHEY and CDR2 SMNVEV (reference sequence). As DNA, the CDR3 is TGTGCCAGCAGTTTAAGGACAGGGCATCCTAACACTGAAGCTTTCTTT. Translating gives CASSLRTGHPNTEAFF.

The chain is built from TRBV10-2 and TRBJ2-7; D not certain. Germline-derived CDR1 and CDR2 are WSHSY and SAAADI. The V and J ends lost 3 bases and 0 bases respectively, with 12 bases between them. The CDR3 totals 15 residues. The CDR3 bases are TGCGCCAGCAGTGATACGGGTCTCAGCTCCTACGAGCAGTACTTC. Translating gives CASSDTGLSSYEQYF.

V and J are TRBV10-1 and TRBJ2-7, with 10 bases identical to TRBD1. The CDR3 extends over 15 amino acids. Trimming took 6 bases from V and 2 from J; bases not matched to a gene: 7. CDR1 is WNHNN, CDR2 SYGVQD, per germline (reference sequence). CDR3: CASRDPGQGAYEQYF. In DNA, the CDR3 is TGCGCCAGCAGGGATCCCGGACAGGGGGCCTACGAGCAGTACTTC.

This rearrangement joins TRBV4-1 to TRBJ2-2; D possibly corresponds to TRBD2 (5 bases). From germline, CDR1 is MGHRA and CDR2 YSYEKL. Deletions cut 0 bases from V and 6 bases from J, with 14 bases between. The CDR3 loop spans 16 amino acids. The CDR3 bases are TGCGCCAGCAGCCAAGATTTAAGAGGGATCGCCGGGGAGCTGTTTTTT. Translation gives CASSQDLRGIAGELFF.

CDR3 DNA: TGTGCCAGCAGCTCTCAGGGGGCACCATATGGCTACACCTTC. It specifies CASSSQGAPYGYTF. The rearrangement joins TRBV27 to TRBJ1-2; 8 nucleotides match TRBD1. The CDR3 spans 14 residues. CDR1 and CDR2 from the germline V gene are MNHEY and SMNVEV (reference sequence). After removal of 6 bases from V and 5 bases from J, the junction contained 8 bases not matched to a gene.

The V and J genes are TRBV2 and TRBJ1-1; possibly TRBD1 for D (5 bases). Germline V gene lookup returns CDR1 SNHLY and CDR2 FYNNEI. This CDR3 is 13 amino acids long. Trimming took off 4 bases at V and 1 base at J, with 7 bases between the two ends. CDR3 nucleotide sequence: TGTGCCAGCAGTGCGGGGGAGAACACTGAAGCTTTCTTT. Translating gives CASSAGENTEAFF.

DNA of the CDR3: TGCGCCAGCAGTGAGTCACGAGGGACAGGGAGTGACCAAGAGACCCAGTACTTC. As protein: CASSESRGTGSDQETQYF. The rearrangement links TRBV10-1 to TRBJ2-5; 9 bases line up with TRBD1. Germline assignment: CDR1 WNHNN and CDR2 SYGVQD (reference sequence). J lost 0 bases, V lost 0 bases, and 8 bases had no gene match. CDR3 length: 18 residues.

The rearrangement joins TRBV7-2 to TRBJ2-3; tentatively, D is TRBD2 (5 bases). There are 16 residues in the CDR3. CDR1 is SGHTA, CDR2 FQGNSA, per germline. The germline V and J ends were trimmed by 7 bases and 0 bases, with 17 bases remaining between them. The CDR3 region has the DNA TGTGCCAGCACCCTTAGAATGCGAGGGAGCACAGATACGCAGTATTTT. Amino acids: CASTLRMRGSTDTQYF.

The CDR3 protein is CASSPPGGRSGNTIYF. For the CDR3, the DNA is TGTGCCAGCTCCCCGCCTGGAGGGCGCTCTGGAAACACCATATATTTT. V and J are TRBV18 and TRBJ1-3; D unresolved. Germline V gene data show CDR1 as KGHSH and CDR2 as LQKENI. Between the trimmed V and J ends, which lost 6 bases and 0 bases, there was a span of 15 bases. This CDR3 comprises 16 residues.

The rearrangement uses TRBV6-5 and TRBJ2-2; 7 bases match TRBD2. Germline CDR1 is MNHEY and CDR2 is SVGAGI. The CDR3 covers 14 residues. V shed 5 bases and J 5 bases; nucleotides not matched to a gene: 5. The CDR3 loop reads CASSRTGGTGELFF. CDR3 DNA sequence: TGTGCCAGCAGTCGAACGGGGGGAACCGGGGAGCTGTTTTTT.

This clone was detected a few times. This chain connects TRBV6-5 to TRBJ2-1; 7 bases are a match to TRBD1. Germline V gives CDR1 MNHEY, CDR2 SVGAGI. The CDR3 consists of 15 residues. V gave up 7 bases and J gave up 4 bases; unmatched junction bases: 10. The CDR3 reads CASKITGQRYNEQFF. As DNA, the CDR3 is TGTGCCAGCAAAATTACGGGACAGAGATACAATGAGCAGTTCTTC.

The chain is built from TRBV6-6 and TRBJ2-1; no definite D call. The V end lost 2 bases, the J end lost 3 bases, and 8 bases lay between the germline ends. Germline-derived CDR1 and CDR2 are MNHNY and SVGAGI (reference sequence). CDR3 size: 14 residues. CDR3 protein: CASSYGGNYNEQFF. DNA for the CDR3: TGTGCCAGCAGTTACGGCGGAAACTACAATGAGCAGTTCTTC.

The genes are TRBV9 and TRBJ2-1; 9 nucleotides align to TRBD1. Germline trimming cut 4 bases from V and 8 bases from J; bases unmatched to any gene: 7. Germline V CDR1 and CDR2: SGDLS, YYNGEE. This CDR3 is 14 amino acids long. In DNA form, the CDR3 reads TGTGCCAGCAGCTCCCAGACAGGGGGGGATGAGCAGTTCTTC. Its protein product is CASSSQTGGDEQFF.

This chain uses TRBV19 with TRBJ1-1, with 8 positions matching TRBD1. The germline CDR1 and CDR2 sequences are LNHDA and SQIVND (reference sequence). J was trimmed by 2 bases and V by 3 bases; bases with no gene match: 11. The CDR3 covers 17 residues. The CDR3 nucleotides read TGTGCCAGTAGTATCCTATCCGGACAGGGCGTAAACACTGAAGCTTTCTTT. Its protein is CASSILSGQGVNTEAFF.

The chain couples TRBV2 to TRBJ2-5, with no clear D. CDR1 is SNHLY and CDR2 is FYNNEI in the germline V gene. The CDR3 contains 13 residues. Trimming stripped 7 bases from V and 5 bases from J, with 14 bases between. CDR3 bases: TGTGCCAGCAACCTCAATCTTCGGGAGACCCAGTACTTC. Residues: CASNLNLRETQYF.

The chain links TRBV5-1 to TRBJ2-2; D may be TRBD2 (5 bases). This CDR3 has 15 residues. In germline, CDR1 is SGHRS, CDR2 YFSETQ. V shed 0 bases and J shed 4 bases, with 10 bases lying between them. CDR3: CASSLASEGTGELFF. CDR3 nucleotides: TGCGCCAGCAGCTTGGCCAGCGAGGGCACCGGGGAGCTGTTTTTT.

The V call is TRBV5-1, the J call TRBJ2-2; D perhaps matches TRBD1 (5 bases). Germline loops: CDR1 SGHRS, CDR2 YFSETQ. The length of the CDR3 is 14 residues. Trimming took 1 base from V and 3 from J, leaving 7 bases between them. The CDR3 spells CASSLTGDTGELFF. CDR3 bases: TGCGCCAGCAGCTTGACAGGTGACACCGGGGAGCTGTTTTTT.

This clone was counted only a few times. V usage is TRBV19 and J usage is TRBJ2-7; 8 positions agree with TRBD2. Germline values: CDR1 LNHDA, CDR2 SQIVND (reference sequence). CDR3 length: 13 amino acids. V was clipped by 6 bases and J by 5 bases; unmatched bases: 6. In DNA form, the CDR3 reads TGTGCCAGTAGGACCCAGACTAGCGACGAGCAGTACTTC. Encoded protein: CASRTQTSDEQYF.

The chain combines TRBV5-6 with TRBJ1-2; D possibly corresponds to TRBD1 (5 bases). V was shortened by 6 bases and J by 7 bases, with 13 bases between the two germline ends. Germline assignment: CDR1 SGHDT and CDR2 YYEEEE. The CDR3 covers 12 residues. CDR3 nucleotide sequence: TGTGCCAGCACCCGAGGGGAGGGTGGCTACACCTTC. Protein product: CASTRGEGGYTF. The whole variable domain, remainder taken from reference TRBV5-6 and TRBJ1-2, is DAGVTQSPTHLIKTRGQQVTLRCSPKSGHDTVSWYQQALGQGPQFIFQYYEEEERQRGNFPDRFSGHQFPNYSSELNVNALLLGDSALYLCASTRGEGGYTFGSGTRLTVV.

This clone was picked up a small number of times. V usage is TRBV6-5 and J usage is TRBJ1-1, with D uncertain. The V and J ends lost 0 bases and 1 base respectively, with 12 bases between them. CDR1 is MNHEY and CDR2 is SVGAGI in the germline V gene. The CDR3 runs to 16 residues. The CDR3 loop is CASSYSILAGNTEAFF. The DNA of the CDR3 is TGTGCCAGCAGTTACTCGATCCTGGCAGGGAACACTGAAGCTTTCTTT.

In nucleotides, the CDR3 is TGTGCCAGCAGTTTCTTTGCGGGAAGTTCCTACGAGCAGTACTTC. Translating gives CASSFFAGSSYEQYF. The chain recombines TRBV27 with TRBJ2-5, with a possible D match to TRBD2 (6 bases). Matching the DNA end better, TRBJ2-7 makes the J call doubtful. This CDR3 region has 15 residues. CDR1 MNHEY and CDR2 SMNVEV come from the germline V gene (reference sequence).

This clone occurred a few times. The chain links TRBV2 to TRBJ2-1; 8 bases fit TRBD2. Germline lookup yields CDR1 SNHLY and CDR2 FYNNEI. With V trimmed by 6 bases and J by 8 bases, 12 bases remained unmatched. The CDR3 length is 15 residues. CDR3 DNA sequence: TGTGCCAGCAGCGCCTTAATAGCGGGATTCGATGAGCAGTTCTTC. Its translation is CASSALIAGFDEQFF.